The text below deals with one T cell receptor (beta chain). The entry originates in a study of T cell changes during pregnancy in multiple sclerosis. Germline V gene data show CDR1 as SGHTA and CDR2 as FQGNSA. Trimming took off 1 base at V and 1 base at J, with 7 bases between the two ends. The CDR3 runs to 14 residues. Measured with immunoSEQ multiplex PCR; TCRdb has only the in-frame clones, and not every one. Of about 71,000 clones in the sample, approximately 92% are singletons; the top ten hold 0.95% to 1.5%. Sequencing was performed on peripheral blood, taken in the third trimester of pregnancy. This rearrangement joins TRBV7-2 to TRBJ2-5; D not resolved. The receptor was derived from a female donor with multiple sclerosis, enrolled in a pregnancy study. Here the CDR3 reads CASSLVPSQETQYF. CDR3 sequence (DNA): TGTGCCAGCAGCTTAGTCCCTAGCCAAGAGACCCAGTACTTC.